This T cell receptor (beta chain) was documented in a study of CD8 T cells in Susac syndrome. V lost 6 bases to trimming and J lost 3 bases; unmatched junction nucleotides: 9. Looked up from germline, CDR1 is SGHAT and CDR2 is FQNNGV. The CDR3 is 16 amino acids. Sequencing of TCR beta, carried out with a high-throughput approach, was applied to CD8+ and CD4+ T cells from the blood. After extraction with the RNeasy kit, 0.5 to 1 ug of the RNA was reverse transcribed using random hexamers. TCRdb ran MiXCR on the immunoSEQ multiplex PCR reads and lists one entry per CDR3 protein. Among around 300,000 distinct CDR3 sequences, roughly nine tenths were seen once, and the ten largest hold approximately 0.065%. This clonotype was detected only once.

The sequencing input was CD4+ T cells from PBMCs. J is TRBJ2-1 and V is TRBV11-2; 9 nucleotides match TRBD2. The clonotype originates from a human donor with multiple sclerosis. Here the CDR3 reads CASRDGTSLFYNEQFF. The CDR3 DNA follows: TGTGCCAGCAGGGATGGGACTAGCCTGTTCTACAATGAGCAGTTCTTC.